What follows describes a single T cell receptor (beta chain). Germline V gives CDR1 SGDLS, CDR2 YYNGEE. The CDR3 runs 15 residues. The V and J ends lost 3 bases and 3 bases respectively, with 14 bases between them. These data belong to a study of control samples from healthy donors and cancer patients. The protocol was immunoSEQ multiplex PCR, while the TCRdb copy is restricted to in-frame clones and leaves out a portion. This sample yields 150,000 to 200,000 clones, of which 91% are seen a single time; around 1.5% belongs to the top ten. This rearrangement joins TRBV9 to TRBJ2-3; D perhaps matches TRBD2 (5 bases). The receptor was isolated from a woman younger than 45 in good health. Specimen: blood. CDR3 residues: CASSGERMGTDTQYF. The CDR3, as DNA: TGTGCCAGCAGCGGGGAGCGAATGGGGACAGATACGCAGTATTTT.